This is a list of T cell receptor beta chains from one sample in a study of molecular identifiers for immune sequencing clone quantification. MiXCR, applied by TCRdb to the PCR reads, yields one record per CDR3 protein. The sample holds approximately 680,000 distinct CDR3 sequences, 25% seen once. The sample consisted of naive CD8+ T cells from blood, with Jurkat cell RNA spiked in. The receptor set was obtained from a human donor in good health. Some libraries in this study had Jurkat cell RNA spiked in. The CDR3 runs from the conserved cysteine through the conserved F or W. A D gene is named only where the DNA matches it firmly. Clone size is not always given. Where it is, it says once, few, many or a class for expanded clones.

size	V	D	J	CDR3	DNA
NA	TRBV11-2	NA	TRBJ2-3	CASSLDTTSDTQYF	TGTGCCAGCAGCTTAGATACGACTTCAGATACGCAGTATTTT
few	TRBV19	NA	TRBJ1-5	CASRKTGNSNQPQHF	TGTGCCAGTAGAAAAACAGGCAATAGCAATCAGCCCCAGCATTTT
few	TRBV12-3/TRBV12-4	TRBD2	TRBJ2-2	CASSLASWDRGLAGNTGELFF	TGTGCCAGCAGTTTAGCCTCCTGGGACCGGGGACTAGCGGGTAACACCGGGGAGCTGTTTTTT
many	TRBV28	NA	TRBJ2-7	CASSFREHSYEQYF	TGTGCCAGCAGCTTCCGGGAACACTCCTACGAGCAGTACTTC
NA	TRBV3-1	NA	TRBJ1-1	CASSQDYGVNTEALF	TGTGCCAGCAGCCAAGACTATGGTGTCAATACTGAAGCTCTCTTT
NA	TRBV21-1	NA	TRBJ1-1	CASSKPRDTEAFF	TGTGCCAGCAGCAAGCCTCGGGATACTGAAGCTTTCTTT
many	TRBV29-1	NA	TRBJ1-1	CSVRYRDRTEAFF	TGCAGCGTCAGATACAGGGATCGCACTGAAGCTTTCTTT
few	TRBV4-1	TRBD2	TRBJ2-7	CASGLAGGPSYEQYF	TGCGCCAGCGGGTTAGCGGGGGGTCCCTCCTACGAGCAGTACTTC
few	TRBV5-4	NA	TRBJ2-2	CASSGVPAGETGELFF	TGTGCCAGCAGTGGGGTACCGGCTGGTGAAACCGGGGAGCTGTTTTTT
NA	TRBV5-3	NA	TRBJ1-1	CASSSLSNTDAFF	TGTGCCAGCAGCTCTTTGTCGAACACTGATGCTTTCTTT
many	TRBV20-1	NA	TRBJ2-7	CSAFRGGDSYEQYF	TGCAGTGCTTTCCGCGGCGGTGACTCCTACGAGCAGTACTTC
many	TRBV6-2/TRBV6-3	NA	TRBJ1-1	CATSDIMNTEAFF	TGTGCCACCTCGGACATCATGAACACTGAAGCTTTCTTT
NA	TRBV6-5	TRBD1	TRBJ2-1	CASSYQGQGPNEQFF	TGTGCCAGCAGTTACCAAGGACAGGGACCCAATGAGCAGTTCTTC
NA	TRBV11-3	NA	TRBJ1-1	CASSLDSSGEATEAFF	TGTGCCAGCAGCTTAGACTCCTCGGGGGAGGCAACTGAAGCTTTCTTT
few	TRBV11-2	NA	TRBJ2-1	CASSLVEGPVGDEQFF	TGTGCCAGCAGCTTAGTGGAGGGCCCCGTTGGGGATGAGCAGTTCTTC
NA	TRBV27	NA	TRBJ2-7	CASSQTGVSYEQYF	TGTGCCAGCAGTCAGACTGGGGTCTCCTACGAGCAGTACTTC
NA	TRBV9	NA	TRBJ1-2	CASSPDTRSNYGYTF	TGTGCCAGCAGCCCAGACACGAGATCTAACTATGGCTACACCTTC
NA	TRBV6-6	NA	TRBJ2-1	CASRVTRNNEQFF	TGTGCCAGCAGAGTAACTAGGAACAATGAGCAGTTCTTC
many	TRBV20-1	NA	TRBJ2-5	CSARGPQETQYF	TGCAGTGCTAGAGGTCCACAAGAGACCCAGTACTTC
many	TRBV5-1	TRBD2	TRBJ2-3	CASSLAIERGVGTDTQYF	TGCGCCAGCAGCTTGGCCATCGAGCGGGGGGTGGGCACAGATACGCAGTATTTT
many	TRBV20-1	TRBD2	TRBJ2-7	CSASLAGPAYEQYF	TGCAGTGCTAGTCTAGCGGGACCGGCCTACGAGCAGTACTTC
few	TRBV29-1	TRBD2	TRBJ2-1	CSVDSGGGNEQFF	TGCAGCGTTGATTCGGGAGGGGGCAATGAGCAGTTCTTC
many	TRBV5-1	TRBD1	TRBJ2-3	CASSLSDRVLPDTQYF	TGCGCCAGCAGCTTGTCGGACAGGGTTCTACCAGATACGCAGTATTTT
NA	TRBV5-1	NA	TRBJ2-1	CASSLAPGVYYNEQFF	TGCGCCAGCAGCTTGGCACCAGGGGTATACTACAATGAGCAGTTCTTC
NA	TRBV19	TRBD2	TRBJ2-7	CASSSTGTRDSYEQYF	TGTGCCAGTAGTTCGACCGGGACTAGAGATTCCTACGAGCAGTACTTC
NA	TRBV7-9	NA	TRBJ2-3	CASRLLAPSTDTQYF	TGTGCCAGCCGCCTCCTTGCACCCAGCACAGATACGCAGTATTTT
NA	TRBV24-1	NA	TRBJ2-2	CATSDFAGGELFF	TGTGCCACCAGTGATTTCGCGGGAGGGGAGCTGTTTTTT
many	TRBV29-1	NA	TRBJ1-1	CSVKPGSTTEAFF	TGCAGCGTTAAGCCCGGGTCGACGACTGAAGCTTTCTTT
many	TRBV11-2	TRBD1	TRBJ2-7	CASSLPTGTGEQYF	TGTGCCAGCAGCCTCCCGACAGGGACGGGCGAGCAGTACTTC
NA	TRBV9	TRBD2	TRBJ2-3	CASSVERGNTDTQYF	TGTGCCAGCAGCGTAGAGCGGGGGAACACAGATACGCAGTATTTT
many	TRBV19	NA	TRBJ1-5	CASHVRGGQPQHF	TGTGCCAGTCATGTTAGGGGAGGACAGCCCCAGCATTTT
NA	TRBV20-1	NA	TRBJ1-6	CSARDKGEGYNSPLHF	TGCAGTGCTAGAGATAAAGGGGAAGGGTATAATTCACCCCTCCACTTT
NA	TRBV19	TRBD1	TRBJ2-1	CASRAGTGANEQFF	TGTGCCAGTAGAGCCGGGACAGGGGCCAATGAGCAGTTCTTC
many	TRBV4-1	TRBD2	TRBJ2-3	CASSQDELAAVDTQYF	TGCGCCAGCAGCCAAGACGAGCTAGCGGCCGTGGATACGCAGTATTTT
many	TRBV27	NA	TRBJ2-7	CASSPGPIRYYEQYF	TGTGCCAGCAGTCCCGGACCGATAAGGTACTACGAGCAGTACTTC
few	TRBV20-1	NA	TRBJ2-5	CSAPFAGPQETQYF	TGCAGTGCCCCCTTCGCGGGCCCTCAAGAGACCCAGTACTTC
NA	TRBV7-9	NA	TRBJ1-1	CASGLGSRDIAFF	TGTGCCAGCGGCTTAGGCTCGCGGGACATAGCTTTCTTT
NA	TRBV11-2	NA	TRBJ2-5	CASSYYRAAQGTQYF	TGTGCCAGCAGCTATTACCGGGCAGCACAAGGGACCCAGTACTTC
NA	TRBV28	NA	TRBJ1-5	CASSLGQGILNQPQHF	TGTGCCAGCAGTTTGGGGCAGGGAATCCTCAATCAGCCCCAGCATTTT
NA	TRBV20-1	NA	TRBJ2-7	CSTRVSYEQYF	TGCAGTACTAGAGTAAGTTACGAGCAGTACTTC
NA	TRBV4-3	NA	TRBJ2-7	CASSQDRCGGTTYEQYF	TGCGCCAGCAGCCAAGATCGTTGTGGCGGGACCACCTACGAGCAGTACTTC
NA	TRBV10-1	NA	TRBJ2-7	CASSPRSGGPLEQYF	TGCGCCAGCTCACCTCGTTCGGGCGGACCATTGGAGCAGTACTTC
NA	TRBV6-5	TRBD1	TRBJ1-1	CASSYGTGENTEAFF	TGTGCCAGCAGTTACGGAACAGGGGAAAACACTGAAGCTTTCTTT
many	TRBV9	NA	TRBJ1-6	CASSVGWGQHSPLHF	TGTGCCAGCAGCGTAGGATGGGGCCAGCATTCACCCCTCCACTTT
few	TRBV15	NA	TRBJ2-3	CATSSKEAGLGFTDTQYF	TGTGCCACCAGCAGCAAAGAGGCCGGATTGGGATTTACAGATACGCAGTATTTT
many	TRBV25-1	NA	TRBJ2-7	CASSESSNQGYEQYF	TGTGCCAGCAGTGAATCCTCTAACCAAGGCTACGAGCAGTACTTC
few	TRBV20-1	NA	TRBJ1-2	CSARDSPKEYGYTF	TGCAGTGCTAGAGATTCCCCAAAAGAGTATGGCTACACCTTC
many	TRBV3-1	NA	TRBJ2-5	CASSRARTNKEETQYF	TGTGCCAGCAGCCGTGCTAGGACCAACAAGGAAGAGACCCAGTACTTC
few	TRBV4-3	NA	TRBJ2-2	CASSQVGLNTGELFF	TGCGCCAGCAGCCAAGTCGGATTGAACACCGGGGAGCTGTTTTTT
NA	TRBV20-1	NA	TRBJ2-7	CSAEGSGSSYEQYF	TGCAGTGCAGAAGGGAGTGGGAGCTCCTACGAGCAGTACTTC
NA	TRBV29-1	NA	TRBJ2-1	CSVEGQQGGSYNEQSF	TGCAGCGTTGAGGGGCAACAGGGCGGTTCCTACAATGAGCAGTCCTTC